This T cell receptor beta chain was observed in a study of T cell responses to AZD1222 COVID-19 vaccine. With 5 bases removed from V and 4 bases from J, the gap between germline ends came to 6 bases. Germline CDR1 and CDR2: LNHDA and SQIVND (reference sequence). CDR3 length: 12 residues. Sequencing used immunoSEQ multiplex PCR; TCRdb keeps in-frame clones, though not all of them. The data show roughly 100,000 clones, with 84% seen just once and more than 15% held by the top ten. The clonotype comes from an adult in good health. The V call is TRBV19, the J call TRBJ1-3; D remains unclear. Material: peripheral blood, obtained on day 0 of AZD1222 vaccination. CDR3 sequence reads: CASSFRGNTIYF. DNA of the CDR3: TGTGCCAGTAGTTTTCGGGGAAACACCATATATTTT.